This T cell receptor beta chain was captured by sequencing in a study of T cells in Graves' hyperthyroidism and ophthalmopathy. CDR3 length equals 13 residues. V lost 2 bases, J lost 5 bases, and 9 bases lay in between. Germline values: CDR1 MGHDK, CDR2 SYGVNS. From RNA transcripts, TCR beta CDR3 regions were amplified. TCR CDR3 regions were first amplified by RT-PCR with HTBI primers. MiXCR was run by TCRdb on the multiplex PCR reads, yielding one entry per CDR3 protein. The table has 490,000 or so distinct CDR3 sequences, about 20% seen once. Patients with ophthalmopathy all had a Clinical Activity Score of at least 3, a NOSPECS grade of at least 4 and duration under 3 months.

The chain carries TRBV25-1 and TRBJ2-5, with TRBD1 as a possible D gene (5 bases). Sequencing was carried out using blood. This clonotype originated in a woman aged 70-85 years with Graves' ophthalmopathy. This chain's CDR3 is CASSEADIETQYF. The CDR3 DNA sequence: TGTGCCAGCAGTGAAGCGGACATCGAGACCCAGTACTTC.